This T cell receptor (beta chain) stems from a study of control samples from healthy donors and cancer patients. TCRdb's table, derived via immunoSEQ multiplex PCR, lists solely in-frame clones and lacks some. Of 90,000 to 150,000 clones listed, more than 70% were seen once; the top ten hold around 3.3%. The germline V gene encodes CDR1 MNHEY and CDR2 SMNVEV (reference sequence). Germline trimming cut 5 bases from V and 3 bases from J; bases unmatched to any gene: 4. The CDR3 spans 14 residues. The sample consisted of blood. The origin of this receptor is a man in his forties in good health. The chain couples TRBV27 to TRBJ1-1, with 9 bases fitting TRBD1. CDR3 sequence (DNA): TGTGCCAGCAGTCGGACAGGGGTGTACACTGAAGCTTTCTTT. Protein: CASSRTGVYTEAFF.